Described below is a single T cell receptor (beta chain) sequence and its context. V was pared by 0 bases and J by 6 bases, with 8 bases between. This CDR3 spans 14 amino acids. Germline CDR1 and CDR2: LGHNA and YSLEER. The record originates from a study of shared clonotypes between healthy human individuals. Assay used: immunoSEQ multiplex PCR; TCRdb lists only in-frame clones, some missing. Among about 2.3 million clones listed, around 90% were seen once. The sequenced sample was naive CD4+ T cells from PBMCs. Subset specified: CD45RA+ positively selected. This receptor was taken from a man younger than 35 in good health. Some clones in this sample may be carry-over from other donors' samples. This chain links TRBV4-3 with TRBJ2-2; no reliable D call. CDR3 DNA sequence: TGCGCCAGCAGCCAAGACCGCGGTGCCGGGGAGCTGTTTTTT. Its translation: CASSQDRGAGELFF.